The TCR beta chain under discussion was sequenced for a study of T-cell memory formation after mild COVID-19. General study findings and limits: Clones that got smaller from day 15 to 85 had even CD4/CD8, while clones growing later tipped toward CD4+. Contracting CD8+ clones were enriched in EMRA, CD4+ mainly in CM and EM. Within pre-infection memory, some responding clones were found, suggesting cross-reactive memory joined.

Turning to this clonotype: The antigen remains unidentified.

Germline V gene sequence: CDR1 MNHEY, CDR2 SVGAGI. Trimming pared 5 bases from V and 2 bases from J, leaving 9 bases between. CDR3 length: 13 residues. A 5'RACE reaction primed in the constant segment made cDNA libraries of TCR alpha and TCR beta, and these carried sample barcodes and UMIs. MiXCR, applied by TCRdb to the 5' RACE reads, yields one record per CDR3 protein. In the table there are approximately 290,000 distinct CDR3 sequences, approximately 8.4% of which are singletons. Sequenced sample: PBMCs or a T cell subset sorted from them (not recorded which). The chain is built from TRBV6-5 and TRBJ1-2; no reliable D call. The sequence was obtained from a man younger than 35 who had mild COVID-19 (a few samples of this study predate the infection). Cell type and time point are not known. CDR3 DNA: TGTGCCAGCAGTCAATCGCAGAACTATGGCTACACCTTC. Translated, it gives CASSQSQNYGYTF.